Shown below are 5 T cell receptor beta chains from a single sample sequenced in a study of human T cells and chemical hapten exposure. Time point reported: pre-sensitization, week 0. Treatment indicated: therapeutic diphenylcyclopropenone sensitization with weekly scalp DPC. MiXCR, run by TCRdb on the RACE reads, gives a single entry per CDR3 protein. The data hold about 290,000 distinct CDR3 sequences, with almost 8% observed a single time. The starting material was whole blood, obtained in connection with sensitization to the hapten diphenylcyclopropenone (DPC). These receptors all stem from a man between 18 and 35 years old with alopecia areata. Some clones in this sample may be carry-over from other donors' samples.

This clonotype was recorded at least ten times. This chain uses TRBV6-2 or TRBV6-3 with TRBJ2-7; 8 bases fit TRBD1. Looked up from germline, CDR1 is MNHEY and CDR2 is SVGEGT. J lost 6 bases, V lost 6 bases, and 4 bases had no gene match. The CDR3 consists of 12 residues. Here the CDR3 reads CASRPDRAEQYF. For the CDR3, the DNA is TGTGCCAGCAGGCCGGACAGGGCCGAGCAGTACTTC.

The V and J genes are TRBV12-3 or TRBV12-4 and TRBJ1-1; the D gene is possibly TRBD1 (5 bases). V lost 6 bases and J lost 4, with 15 bases in between. This CDR3 spans 14 amino acids. The chain's CDR3 is CASSGNTGGTEAFF. DNA of the CDR3: TGTGCCAGCAGCGGTAATACGGGGGGCACTGAAGCTTTCTTT.

This chain connects TRBV21-1 to TRBJ2-5; TRBD2, the D gene given by the table, was not confirmed from the DNA. TRBV21-1 constitutes a pseudogene. The CDR3 runs 13 residues. CDR3: CASSKVLQRTQYF. The CDR3 DNA is TGTGCCAGCAGCAAAGTCCTCCAAAGGACCCAGTACTTC.

This clonotype has at least ten counts. V gene TRBV3-1 combines with J gene TRBJ1-2; 7 nucleotides match TRBD1. The CDR3 runs 15 residues. The junction had 9 bases not matched to a gene; V was cut back by 0 bases and J by 8 bases. CDR1 and CDR2 from the germline V gene are LGHDT and YNNKEL (reference sequence). CDR3 sequence: CASSQDWVTGSGYTF. The CDR3, as DNA: TGTGCCAGCAGCCAAGATTGGGTGACAGGGTCCGGCTACACCTTC.

The V call is TRBV19, the J call TRBJ2-3; D possibly corresponds to TRBD2 (5 bases). There are 16 residues in the CDR3. V was shortened by 5 bases and J by 2 bases, with 17 bases between the two germline ends. Germline assignment: CDR1 LNHDA and CDR2 SQIVND (reference sequence). Here the CDR3 DNA reads TGTGCCAGTAGTCTCCAGAGGGTAGCCGACACAGATACGCAGTATTTT. Protein product: CASSLQRVADTDTQYF.